Listed here are 22 T cell receptor beta chains from one sample, sequenced in a study of post-analysis software for immune sequencing data. The library was made from cDNA and included unique molecular identifiers. TCRdb re-called the PCR reads with MiXCR, one entry per CDR3 protein. The profile shows roughly 700,000 distinct CDR3 sequences, less than 35% of them singletons. Study-wide results and caveats: About 5 TRBV segments, including TRBV5-6, TRBV5-1 and TRBV20-1, were more frequent in patients than controls.

Their cognate antigens are unknown. Sequences were obtained from blood. All receptors derive from a girl between 10 and 17 years old with multiple sclerosis.

This clonotype was counted between two and nine times. The chain uses TRBV7-2 and TRBJ2-7, with 7 nucleotides matching TRBD2. CDR1 is SGHTA and CDR2 is FQGNSA in the germline V gene. The CDR3 sequence is 16 residues long. J was trimmed by 2 bases and V by 5 bases; bases with no gene match: 12. The CDR3, as DNA: TGTGCCAGCAGCCGGGGGGAGGTGAGAGTGGCCTACGAGCAGTACTTC. It is translated as CASSRGEVRVAYEQYF.

This clonotype was observed a handful of times. The V and J genes are TRBV29-1 and TRBJ2-1, with 8 positions matching TRBD1. The CDR3 spans 13 residues. The germline gives CDR1 SQVTM, CDR2 ANQGSEA. Unmatched junction bases numbered 12, after V lost 7 bases and J lost 10 bases. The CDR3 loop reads CSARTGNRGEQFF. In DNA form, the CDR3 reads TGCAGCGCCAGGACAGGGAACCGGGGGGAGCAGTTCTTC.

The chain recombines TRBV12-3 or TRBV12-4 with TRBJ1-3; D might be TRBD1 (6 bases). The CDR3 has 15 residues. V gave up 4 bases and J gave up 3 bases, with 13 bases separating them. The CDR3 coding sequence is TGTGCCAGCAGTTCGCAGGGGCCCTTTGGAAACACCATATATTTT. Its protein is CASSSQGPFGNTIYF.

This clonotype was seen a few times. The chain links TRBV12-3 or TRBV12-4 to TRBJ2-1, with D perhaps matching TRBD1 (6 bases). The CDR3 has 16 residues. The V end was cut by 5 bases, the J end by 6 bases, with 20 bases between. The CDR3 DNA reads TGTGCCAGCAGTCTACGATCAGGGGCGACGTGCAATGAGCAGTTCTTC. Its translation is CASSLRSGATCNEQFF.

This clonotype was counted only a few times. The chain links TRBV7-2 to TRBJ1-2; TRBD1 aligns across 11 bases. Germline trimming cut 3 bases from V and 4 bases from J; bases unmatched to any gene: 10. Germline-derived CDR1 and CDR2 are SGHTA and FQGNSA. The CDR3 is made up of 17 amino acids. The CDR3 loop is CASSLPPGQGVGYGYTF. The CDR3 DNA sequence: TGTGCCAGCAGCTTGCCTCCGGGACAGGGGGTTGGCTATGGCTACACCTTC.

The chain couples TRBV7-8 to TRBJ2-5; D assignment may be TRBD1 or TRBD2 (5 bases each). CDR3 length: 17 residues. V shed 1 base and J shed 1 base, with 16 bases lying between them. Germline-derived CDR1 and CDR2 are SGHVS and FQNEAQ. CDR3 region: CASSLDLGERRQETQYF. CDR3 in DNA: TGTGCCAGCAGCTTAGACCTGGGGGAGAGACGCCAAGAGACCCAGTACTTC.

The chain has TRBV7-9 and TRBJ1-4; 12 bases fit TRBD1. CDR3 length: 18 residues. With 5 bases clipped from V and 4 bases from J, the junction kept 11 bases outside the gene matches. Germline V lookup: CDR1 SEHNR, CDR2 FQNEAQ (reference sequence). CDR3: CASSALPGQGAGNEKLFF. Written as DNA, the CDR3 is TGTGCCAGCAGCGCGCTCCCGGGACAGGGGGCAGGTAATGAAAAACTGTTTTTT.

The chain joins TRBV7-2 to TRBJ1-2; D perhaps matches TRBD1 (5 bases). V dropped 3 bases and J dropped 0 bases, with 8 bases sitting between them. Germline loops: CDR1 SGHTA, CDR2 FQGNSA. The CDR3 has 14 residues. CDR3 bases: TGTGCCAGCAGCTTCGGGACCCCTAACTATGGCTACACCTTC. Translated: CASSFGTPNYGYTF.

The gene calls are TRBV15 and TRBJ1-2; no definite D call. Trimming shortened V by 1 base and J by 8 bases, and 11 bases separated the two germline ends. The CDR3 covers 13 residues. Germline-derived CDR1 and CDR2 are LNHNV and YYDKDF (reference sequence). The CDR3 coding sequence is TGTGCCACCAGCAGAGGTGGCGGGTTCGGCTACACCTTC. Protein: CATSRGGGFGYTF.

This clonotype occurred a few times. The J gene is TRBJ2-7, the V gene TRBV4-1; tentative D call: TRBD2 (5 bases). Germline-derived CDR1 and CDR2 are MGHRA and YSYEKL. This CDR3 region has 15 residues. V dropped 0 bases and J dropped 3 bases, with 12 bases sitting between them. CDR3 sequence: CASSQDSRVNYEQYF. CDR3 sequence (DNA): TGCGCCAGCAGCCAAGATTCGAGGGTGAACTACGAGCAGTACTTC.

The J gene is TRBJ1-5, the V gene TRBV20-1; D ambiguous. The CDR3 spans 13 residues. Deletions cut 5 bases from V and 0 bases from J, with 8 bases between. Germline assignment: CDR1 DFQATT and CDR2 SNEGSKA (reference sequence). Written as DNA, the CDR3 is TGCAGTGCTCCAGCCGGTAGCAATCAGCCCCAGCATTTT. Its protein product is CSAPAGSNQPQHF.

The rearrangement joins TRBV9 to TRBJ2-3; 7 bases map to TRBD1. The CDR3 sequence is 15 residues long. Trimming at V came to 5 bases and at J to 1 base, leaving 7 bases not matched to a gene. The V gene's germline CDR1 is SGDLS and CDR2 YYNGEE. The DNA of the CDR3 is TGTGCCAGCAGGGGATCTGGACAGGGCACAGATACGCAGTATTTT. Translated: CASRGSGQGTDTQYF.

In this sample, this clonotype turned up a few times. V usage is TRBV3-1 and J usage is TRBJ2-4; TRBD2 agrees at 9 bases. CDR1 is LGHDT and CDR2 is YNNKEL in the germline V gene (reference sequence). The CDR3 totals 15 residues. V shed 1 base and J 7 bases; nucleotides not matched to a gene: 5. The DNA of the CDR3 is TGTGCCAGCAGCCAAGTAGGCCTAGCGGGGAACATTCAGTACTTC. Translation gives CASSQVGLAGNIQYF.

This chain joins TRBV7-9 and TRBJ1-6; 8 bases are shared with TRBD1. Per the germline V gene, CDR1 is SEHNR and CDR2 is FQNEAQ (reference sequence). V dropped 5 bases and J dropped 7; count of bases not matched to a gene: 7. CDR3 length: 15 amino acids. This chain's CDR3 is CASSQQGVGNSPLHF. The CDR3 DNA reads as TGTGCCAGCAGCCAACAGGGGGTTGGGAATTCACCCCTCCACTTT.

This clonotype was seen ten or more times. The chain recombines TRBV9 with TRBJ2-5; 9 nucleotides match TRBD1. The V segment lost 4 bases and the J segment 5 bases; nucleotides outside the gene matches: 9. Germline-derived CDR1 and CDR2 are SGDLS and YYNGEE. This CDR3 has 15 amino acids. The chain's CDR3 is CASSPRTGASETQYF. The CDR3 coding sequence is TGTGCCAGCAGCCCCCGGACAGGGGCGAGCGAGACCCAGTACTTC.

The chain recombines TRBV10-3 with TRBJ2-1; 10 bases match TRBD2. This CDR3 is built from 15 residues. V shed 8 bases and J 1 base; nucleotides not matched to a gene: 5. Germline V lookup: CDR1 ENHRY, CDR2 SYGVKD. The DNA for the CDR3 is TGTGCCATCTCTAGCGGGAGTCCATCCTACAATGAGCAGTTCTTC. Translating gives CAISSGSPSYNEQFF.

The gene calls are TRBV6-5 and TRBJ1-5, with D uncertain. This CDR3 region has 13 residues. Germline V gives CDR1 MNHEY, CDR2 SVGAGI. Trimming cost V 2 bases and J 10 bases, with 12 bases left between them. As DNA, the CDR3 is TGTGCCAGCAGTTACGGATTTGGCAGACCCCAGCATTTT. Translation gives CASSYGFGRPQHF.

Only a few counts were recorded for this clonotype. V and J are TRBV10-3 and TRBJ2-7; 8 bases match TRBD1. This CDR3 spans 17 amino acids. The germline gives CDR1 ENHRY, CDR2 SYGVKD. With 4 bases clipped from V and 4 bases from J, the junction kept 15 bases outside the gene matches. The CDR3 here is CAISVLPLGQDSYEQYF. In DNA form, the CDR3 reads TGTGCCATCAGTGTTCTCCCTCTGGGACAGGACTCTTACGAGCAGTACTTC.

The rearrangement links TRBV28 to TRBJ2-1; D gene uncertain. V lost 1 base and J lost 9, with 10 bases in between. The V gene's germline CDR1 is MDHEN and CDR2 SYDVKM. The CDR3 length is 13 residues. CDR3 sequence: CASSLFRVGEQFF. The CDR3 DNA is TGTGCCAGCAGTTTATTTCGGGTGGGTGAGCAGTTCTTC.

The CDR3 reads CASSPGIPGQIYGYTF. CDR3 bases: TGCGCCAGCAGTCCCGGTATCCCGGGACAGATCTATGGCTACACCTTC. The J gene is TRBJ1-2, the V gene TRBV5-1; 7 nucleotides agree with TRBD1. V lost 5 bases to trimming and J lost 4 bases; unmatched junction nucleotides: 14. The germline gives CDR1 SGHRS, CDR2 YFSETQ. The CDR3 loop spans 16 amino acids. Full variable domain (missing parts from reference TRBV5-1 and TRBJ1-2): KAGVTQTPRYLIKTRGQQVTLSCSPISGHRSVSWYQQTPGQGLQFLFEYFSETQRNKGNFPGRFSGRQFSNSRSEMNVSTLELGDSALYLCASSPGIPGQIYGYTFGSGTRLTVV.

In the case of this clonotype: One end of the junction does not line up with germline, which may come from a read error. V gene TRBV4-3 combines with J gene TRBJ2-1, with 9 positions matching TRBD2. The CDR3 extends over 20 amino acids. The germline V gene has CDR1 LGHNA and CDR2 YSLEER. The CDR3 nucleotides read TGCGCCAGCAGCCAATCAAGGGGGCTAGCGGGGCAACCTTCCTGCAATGAGCAGTTCTTC. It codes for CASSQSRGLAGQPSCNEQFF.

A remark on this clonotype: The germline gene is not matched at one end of the junction; a read error may be the cause. V usage is TRBV4-3 and J usage is TRBJ2-7; 7 bases line up with TRBD1. CDR1 and CDR2 from the germline V gene are LGHNA and YSLEER. The CDR3 loop spans 16 amino acids. Here the CDR3 reads CASSPKGADNTYERYF. CDR3 in DNA: TGCGCCAGCAGTCCCAAGGGGGCAGACAACACCTACGAGCGGTACTTC.